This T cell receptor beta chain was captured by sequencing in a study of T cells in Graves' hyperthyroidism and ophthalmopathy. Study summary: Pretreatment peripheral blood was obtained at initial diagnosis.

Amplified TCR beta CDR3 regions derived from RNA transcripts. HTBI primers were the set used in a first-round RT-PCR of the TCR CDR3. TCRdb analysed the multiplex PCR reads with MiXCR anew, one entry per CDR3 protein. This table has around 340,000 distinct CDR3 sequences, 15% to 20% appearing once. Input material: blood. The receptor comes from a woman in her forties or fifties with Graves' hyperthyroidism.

The CDR3 nucleotides are TGTGCCAGCAGCCCCCCCGGGGGTCGGGGGGAGCTGTTTTTT. Its protein is CASSPPGGRGELFF. J is TRBJ2-2 and V is TRBV7-6; tentative D call: TRBD2 (6 bases). This CDR3 spans 14 amino acids. Germline V gene sequence: CDR1 SGHVS, CDR2 FNYEAQ. Trimming removed 5 bases from V and 8 bases from J, with 15 bases in between.